This T cell receptor (beta chain) was found in a study of T cells in Graves' hyperthyroidism and ophthalmopathy. Researchers amplified the TCR beta CDR3 regions from RNA transcripts. TCR CDR3 underwent first-round RT-PCR with the HTBI primer set. From the multiplex PCR reads, TCRdb called clonotypes with MiXCR, one entry per CDR3 protein. The sample has 750,000 to 900,000 distinct CDR3 sequences, roughly 40% seen once; the top ten hold 8.9%. This clonotype was observed a handful of times. The V gene's germline CDR1 is SGDLS and CDR2 YYNGEE. Deletions cut 4 bases from V and 2 bases from J, with 15 bases between. This CDR3 is 15 amino acids long.

The sequence was obtained from a man between 18 and 35 years old with Graves' hyperthyroidism. What was sequenced was blood. The chain links TRBV9 to TRBJ1-2; D perhaps matches TRBD1 (5 bases). CDR3 nucleotide sequence: TGTGCCAGCAGCCTCGGGGGGGGAATGAACTATGGCTACACCTTC. Amino acids: CASSLGGGMNYGYTF.